The source of this TCR beta chain is a study of T cell clones after liver transplantation. Profiled with immunoSEQ multiplex PCR; TCRdb holds only in-frame clones, not every one. The sample consists of tens of thousands of clones, less than 75% of them appearing once. Deletions cut 4 bases from V and 8 bases from J, with 12 bases between. This CDR3 has 13 residues. CDR1 MNHNS and CDR2 SASEGT come from the germline V gene. This clone was detected only a few times. Thawed unstimulated PBMCs were FACS-sorted by CD3, CD4 and CD8 into two populations. Sample: CD4+ T cells from blood, taken at the 22-month timepoint. This TCR was recovered from a human patient who received a liver transplant. Some T cells may have originated in the graft donor. This chain links TRBV6-1 with TRBJ1-5, with D possibly TRBD1 on 6 matching bases. The CDR3 DNA reads TGTGCCAGCAGTGGAGACAGGACTGAGCCCCAGCATTTT. It yields the protein CASSGDRTEPQHF.